This TCR beta chain was retrieved from a study of metastatic and nonmetastatic thyroid tumors. TCRdb reanalyzed the PCR reads via MiXCR. In the table there are about 31,000 clones, roughly a fifth of which are singletons. Trimming at V came to 3 bases and at J to 0 bases, leaving 9 bases not matched to a gene. In germline, CDR1 is LGHNA, CDR2 YNFKEQ. The CDR3 extends over 19 amino acids. No treatment had been given to any patient before thyroid surgery. This clone was detected many times. The receptor comes from a female donor with papillary thyroid cancer or a benign thyroid nodule (not recorded which). Some clones in this sample may be carry-over from other donors' samples. Sample: blood. The J gene is TRBJ1-4, the V gene TRBV4-2; 11 bases are a match to TRBD1. CDR3 residues: CASSHAGTGGGTTNEKLFF. In DNA, the CDR3 is TGTGCCAGCAGCCATGCCGGGACAGGGGGGGGTACAACTAATGAAAAACTGTTTTTT.